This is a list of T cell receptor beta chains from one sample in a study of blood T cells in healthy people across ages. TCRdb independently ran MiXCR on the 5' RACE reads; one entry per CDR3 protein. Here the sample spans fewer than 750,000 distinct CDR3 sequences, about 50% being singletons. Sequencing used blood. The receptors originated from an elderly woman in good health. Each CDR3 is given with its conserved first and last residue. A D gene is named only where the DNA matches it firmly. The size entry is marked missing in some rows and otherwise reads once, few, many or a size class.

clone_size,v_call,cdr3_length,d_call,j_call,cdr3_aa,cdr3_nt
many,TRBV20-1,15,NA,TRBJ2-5,CSASSAGRGQETQYF,TGCAGTGCTAGTTCGGCCGGAAGGGGCCAAGAGACCCAGTACTTC
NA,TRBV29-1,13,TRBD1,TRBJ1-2,CSVRQGANYGYTF,TGCAGCGTGAGACAGGGAGCAAACTATGGCTACACCTTC
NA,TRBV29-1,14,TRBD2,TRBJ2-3,CSVILAGGTDTQYF,TGCAGCGTCATACTAGCGGGGGGCACAGATACGCAGTATTTT
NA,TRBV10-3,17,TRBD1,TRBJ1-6,CAISPTGQEGVNSPLHF,TGTGCCATCAGCCCCACGGGACAGGAGGGGGTTAATTCACCCCTCCACTTT
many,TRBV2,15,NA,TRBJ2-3,CASIRIPGSTDTQYF,TGTGCCAGCATTAGAATTCCAGGCAGCACAGATACGCAGTATTTT
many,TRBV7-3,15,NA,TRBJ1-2,CASSLRGGNDYGYTF,TGTGCCAGCAGCTTAAGAGGGGGGAACGACTATGGCTACACCTTC
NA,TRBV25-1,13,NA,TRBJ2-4,CASSETGFEEQYF,TGTGCCAGCAGTGAAACAGGGTTCGAGGAGCAGTACTTC
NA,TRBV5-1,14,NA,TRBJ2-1,CASSLEQGYNEQFF,TGCGCCAGCAGCTTGGAGCAGGGTTACAATGAGCAGTTCTTC
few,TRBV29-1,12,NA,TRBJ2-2,CSGGVNTGELFF,TGCAGCGGGGGAGTAAACACCGGGGAGCTGTTTTTT
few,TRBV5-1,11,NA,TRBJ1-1,CASSFGGEAFF,TGCGCCAGCAGCTTCGGCGGGGAAGCTTTCTTT
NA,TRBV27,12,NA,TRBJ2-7,CSSSSSSYEQYF,TGTTCCAGCAGTTCAAGCTCCTACGAGCAGTACTTC
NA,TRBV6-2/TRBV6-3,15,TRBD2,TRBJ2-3,CASSYLAGAPDTQYF,TGTGCCAGCAGTTACTTAGCGGGGGCCCCGGATACGCAGTATTTT
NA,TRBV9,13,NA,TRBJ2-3,CASSVMVADTQYF,TGTGCCAGCAGCGTAATGGTCGCAGATACGCAGTATTTT
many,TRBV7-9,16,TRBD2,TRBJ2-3,CASSQGLAGLPDTQYF,TGTGCCAGCAGTCAGGGACTAGCGGGTTTACCAGATACGCAGTATTTT
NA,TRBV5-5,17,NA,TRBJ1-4,CASSLAWGTTTNEKLFF,TGTGCCAGCAGCTTGGCCTGGGGCACTACAACTAATGAAAAACTGTTTTTT
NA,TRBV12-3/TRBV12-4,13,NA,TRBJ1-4,CASSPGYGEKLFF,TGTGCCAGCAGCCCGGGGTACGGTGAAAAACTGTTTTTT
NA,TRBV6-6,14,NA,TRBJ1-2,CASTLVGGYYGYTF,TGTGCCAGCACCCTCGTCGGCGGATACTATGGCTACACCTTC
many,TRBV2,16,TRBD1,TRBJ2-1,CASSALGQGQHNEQFF,TGTGCCAGCAGCGCATTAGGACAGGGGCAACACAATGAGCAGTTCTTC
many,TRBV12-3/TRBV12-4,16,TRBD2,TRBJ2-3,CASTKLAGGSTDTQYF,TGTGCCAGCACCAAACTAGCGGGGGGGAGCACAGATACGCAGTATTTT
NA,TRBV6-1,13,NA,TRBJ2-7,CASSAAFWNEQYF,TGTGCCAGCAGTGCAGCCTTCTGGAACGAGCAGTACTTC
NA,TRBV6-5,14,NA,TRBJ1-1,CASSYGAGGVKAFF,TGTGCCAGCAGTTACGGAGCGGGGGGAGTGAAAGCTTTCTTT
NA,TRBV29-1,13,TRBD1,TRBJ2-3,CSVDSRGLDTQYF,TGCAGCGTTGATTCCAGGGGGCTAGATACGCAGTATTTT
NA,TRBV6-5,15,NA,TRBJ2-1,CASSYSGTINYEQFF,TGTGCCAGCAGTTACTCCGGGACAATAAATTACGAGCAGTTCTTC
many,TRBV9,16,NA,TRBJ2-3,CASSAVVQRGTDTQYF,TGTGCCAGCAGCGCCGTTGTGCAAAGAGGCACAGATACGCAGTATTTT
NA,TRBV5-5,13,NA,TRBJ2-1,CASSQPGYDEQFF,TGTGCCAGCAGCCAACCTGGTTATGATGAGCAGTTCTTC
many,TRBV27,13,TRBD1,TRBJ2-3,CASDRGFTDTQYF,TGTGCCAGCGACAGGGGGTTCACAGATACGCAGTATTTT
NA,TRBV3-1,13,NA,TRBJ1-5,CASSRNRNQPQHF,TGTGCCAGCAGCCGTAACAGAAATCAGCCCCAGCATTTT
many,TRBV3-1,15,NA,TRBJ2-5,CASSQMAGVEQTQYF,TGTGCCAGCAGCCAAATGGCAGGGGTGGAACAGACCCAGTACTTC
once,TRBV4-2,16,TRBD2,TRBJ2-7,CASSQDTGTKSYEQYF,TGTGCCAGCAGCCAGGATACCGGGACTAAATCCTACGAGCAGTACTTC
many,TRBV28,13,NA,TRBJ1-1,CASSLPDGTEAFF,TGTGCCAGCAGTTTACCGGATGGCACTGAAGCTTTCTTT
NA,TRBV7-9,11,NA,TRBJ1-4,CASSLGEELFF,TGTGCCAGCAGCTTAGGGGAAGAACTGTTTTTT
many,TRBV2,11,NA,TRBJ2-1,CASSLEGMQFF,TGTGCCAGCAGTTTGGAGGGTATGCAGTTCTTC
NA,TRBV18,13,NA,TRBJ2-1,CASSRSGPNEQFF,TGTGCCAGCTCACGTTCGGGTCCCAATGAGCAGTTCTTC
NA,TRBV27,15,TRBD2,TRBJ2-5,CASGTSGRARETQYF,TGTGCCAGCGGGACTAGCGGGAGGGCTCGGGAGACCCAGTACTTC
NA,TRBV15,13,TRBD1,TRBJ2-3,CLTSRGLRDTQYF,TGTCTCACCAGCAGGGGGCTTCGGGATACGCAGTATTTT